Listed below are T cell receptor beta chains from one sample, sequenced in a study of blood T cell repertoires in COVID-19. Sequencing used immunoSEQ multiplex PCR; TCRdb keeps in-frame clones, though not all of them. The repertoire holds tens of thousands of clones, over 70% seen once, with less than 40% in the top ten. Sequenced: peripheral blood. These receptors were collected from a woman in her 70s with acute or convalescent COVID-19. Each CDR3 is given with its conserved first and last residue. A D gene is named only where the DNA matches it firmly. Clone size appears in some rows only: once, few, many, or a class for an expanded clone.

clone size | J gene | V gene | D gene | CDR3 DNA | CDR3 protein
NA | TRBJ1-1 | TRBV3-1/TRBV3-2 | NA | TGTGCCAGCAGTACCCGAGAAAGTGAAGCTTTCTTT | CASSTRESEAFF
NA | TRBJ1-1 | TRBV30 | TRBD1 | TGTGCCTGGAGTGCGACAGGGTTAGCCCTGAACACTGAAGCTTTCTTT | CAWSATGLALNTEAFF
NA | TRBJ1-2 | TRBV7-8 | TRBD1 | TGTGCCAGCAGCAATACCTGGACAGGGGACTATGGCTACACCTTC | CASSNTWTGDYGYTF
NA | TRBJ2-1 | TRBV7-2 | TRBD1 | TGTGCCAGCAGCTTGGGACAGGGGAGGATAAATGAGCAGTTCTTC | CASSLGQGRINEQFF
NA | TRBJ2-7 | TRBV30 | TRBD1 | TGTGCCTGGAGTGGGGACAGGACCTACGAGCAGTACTTC | CAWSGDRTYEQYF
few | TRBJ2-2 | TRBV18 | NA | TGTGCCAGCTCACCACTCCAGGGACAAGGGGAGCTGTTTTTT | CASSPLQGQGELFF
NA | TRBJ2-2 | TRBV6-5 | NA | TGTGCCAGCGCTGGAGCCCCCTGGGAGCTGTTTTTT | CASAGAPWELFF
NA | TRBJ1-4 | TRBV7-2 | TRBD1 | TGTGCCAGCAGCTTAGCTGCATTGAGTCAGGGGGCGCGGTCGGAGGATGAAAAACTGTTTTTT | CASSLAALSQGARSEDEKLFF
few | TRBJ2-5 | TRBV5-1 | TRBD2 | TGCGCCAGCAGCTTGGCACTAGCGGAAGAGACCCAGTACTTC | CASSLALAEETQYF
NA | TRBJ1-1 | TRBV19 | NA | TGTGCCAGCCTAGACTCTGGGGACACCCCGGGCAACACTGAAGCTTTCTTT | CASLDSGDTPGNTEAFF
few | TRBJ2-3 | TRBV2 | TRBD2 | TGTGCCAGCAAACGGGAGGGAGGCACAGATACGCAGTATTTT | CASKREGGTDTQYF
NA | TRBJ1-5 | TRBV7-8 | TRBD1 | TGTGCCAGCAGCCTCGGGACAGTCAATCAGCCCCAGCATTTT | CASSLGTVNQPQHF
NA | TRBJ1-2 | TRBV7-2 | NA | TGTGCCAGCAGCTCCGAAGGGGGAGGGAAAGGCTACACCTTC | CASSSEGGGKGYTF
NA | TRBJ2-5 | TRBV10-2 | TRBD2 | TGCGCCAGCATTCCGGGACTAGCAGGGAAGACCCAGTACTTC | CASIPGLAGKTQYF
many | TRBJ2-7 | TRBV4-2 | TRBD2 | TGTGCCAGCAGCCATCAAAGGACTAGCGGGAGTGAGCAGTACTTC | CASSHQRTSGSEQYF
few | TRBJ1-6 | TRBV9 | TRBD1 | TGTGCCAGCAACTCCGGGACAGGGTCGGGGAGGAATAATTCACCCCTCCACTTT | CASNSGTGSGRNNSPLHF
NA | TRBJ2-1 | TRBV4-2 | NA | TGTGCCAGCAGCCAAGACAATCGAGGGGGGGCGGGTGAGCAGTTCTTC | CASSQDNRGGAGEQFF
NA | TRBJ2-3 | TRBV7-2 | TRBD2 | TGTGCCAGCAGCTTCTCTAGCGGGGGGGCATCAGATACGCAGTATTTT | CASSFSSGGASDTQYF
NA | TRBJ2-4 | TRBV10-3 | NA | TGTGCCATCAGTCCGCGCCTAGGGACTCCGATAGCCAAAAACATTCAGTACTTC | CAISPRLGTPIAKNIQYF
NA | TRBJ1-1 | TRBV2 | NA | TGTGCCAGCAAACGCGTGAACACTGAAGCTTTCTTT | CASKRVNTEAFF
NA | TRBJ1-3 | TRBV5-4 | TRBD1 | TGTGCCTCCAGTGGGCAGGGGGCTGGAAACACCATATATTTT | CASSGQGAGNTIYF
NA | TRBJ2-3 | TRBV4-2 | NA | TGTGCCAGCAGCCACCTCCTGGGGCATTTGCAGGTCACAGATACGCAGTATTTT | CASSHLLGHLQVTDTQYF
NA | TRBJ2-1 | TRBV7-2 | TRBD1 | TGTGCCAGCAGCTTAGGAGGGGGCGCCGGCAATGAGCAGTTCTTC | CASSLGGGAGNEQFF
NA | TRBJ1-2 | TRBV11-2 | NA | TGTGCCAGCAGACAGGGCGGGGGCTACACCTTC | CASRQGGGYTF
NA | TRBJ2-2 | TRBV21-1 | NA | TGTGCCAGCAGCAAAGTGGGGGGGAACACCGGGGAGCTGTTTTTT | CASSKVGGNTGELFF
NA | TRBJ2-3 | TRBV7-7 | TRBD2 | TGTGCCAGCAGCTTTAGCGGGGGAGGAGGAGATACGCAGTATTTT | CASSFSGGGGDTQYF
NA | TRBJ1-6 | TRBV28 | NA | TGTGCCAGCAGTTTATCCGGGCAGGGTAATTCACCCCTCCACTTT | CASSLSGQGNSPLHF
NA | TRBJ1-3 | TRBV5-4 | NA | TGTGCCAGCAGCTCCATAGGGAGTATGGGAAACACCATATATTTT | CASSSIGSMGNTIYF
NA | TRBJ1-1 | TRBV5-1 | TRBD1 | TGCGCCAGCAGCCAAATTACATTAGCGGGACAGGGGATCACTGAAGCTTTCTTT | CASSQITLAGQGITEAFF
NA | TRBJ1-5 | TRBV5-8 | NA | TGTGCCAGCAGCTTGGGGTTGCGCCCGGGGTATAGCAATCAGCCCCAGCATTTT | CASSLGLRPGYSNQPQHF
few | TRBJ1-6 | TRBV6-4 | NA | TGTGCCAGCAGTGACGAGTCAGGCCTAACACCCCTCCACTTT | CASSDESGLTPLHF
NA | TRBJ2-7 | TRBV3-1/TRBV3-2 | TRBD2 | TGTGCCAGCAGCCAATATGGCGGGAGTCCCCCCGAGCAGTACTTC | CASSQYGGSPPEQYF
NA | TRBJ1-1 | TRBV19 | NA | TGTGCCAGTTCGGACATGAACACTGAAGCTTTCTTT | CASSDMNTEAFF
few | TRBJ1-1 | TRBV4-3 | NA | TGCGCCAGCAGCCAAGGTGGGGGCAGGGGCACTGAAGCTTTCTTT | CASSQGGGRGTEAFF
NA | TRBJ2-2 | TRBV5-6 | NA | TGTGCCAGCAGCTTGTACCGGGAGAACACCGGGGAGCTGTTTTTT | CASSLYRENTGELFF
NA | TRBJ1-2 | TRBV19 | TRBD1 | TGTGCCAGTAGTACGGACAGGGGCTATGGCTACACCTTC | CASSTDRGYGYTF
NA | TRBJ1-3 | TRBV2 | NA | TGTGCCAGCAGTGATGTACAGGGTGCCTCTGGAAACACCATATATTTT | CASSDVQGASGNTIYF
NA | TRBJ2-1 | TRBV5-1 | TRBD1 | TGCGCCAGCAGCTTGGTTGGGGACAGGCCTCTTGATGAGCAGTTCTTC | CASSLVGDRPLDEQFF
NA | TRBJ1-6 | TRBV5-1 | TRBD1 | TGCGCCAGCAGCGGGGGACAGAACTCCTATAATTCACCCCTCCACTTT | CASSGGQNSYNSPLHF
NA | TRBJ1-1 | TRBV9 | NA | TGTGCCAGCAGCGTAGCCTCACGGGGCACTGAAGCTTTCTTT | CASSVASRGTEAFF
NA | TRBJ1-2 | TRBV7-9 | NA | TGTGCCAGCAGCTTAGGGGCACCTCATGGCTACACCTTC | CASSLGAPHGYTF
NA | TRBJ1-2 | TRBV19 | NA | TGTGCCAGTAGCAATGACAGGAGCTATGGCTACACCTTC | CASSNDRSYGYTF
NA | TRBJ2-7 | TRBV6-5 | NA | TGTGCCAGCAGTCACGGGACTCCTGGGTCCTACGAGCAGTACTTC | CASSHGTPGSYEQYF
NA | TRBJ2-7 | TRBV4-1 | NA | TGCGCCAGCAGCCAAGGACAGGACCCATTCTACGAGCAGTACTTC | CASSQGQDPFYEQYF
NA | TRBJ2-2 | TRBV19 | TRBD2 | TGTGCCAGTAGTACCCGCGGGCTAGCGGGGCTAAACACCGGGGAGCTGTTTTTT | CASSTRGLAGLNTGELFF
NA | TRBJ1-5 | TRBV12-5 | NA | TGTGCTAGTGTCGCAGGCAGCAGCAATCAGCCCCAGCATTTT | CASVAGSSNQPQHF
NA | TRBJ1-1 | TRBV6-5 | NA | TGTGCCAGCACCCCACGATTGAGGGACACTGAAGCTTTCTTT | CASTPRLRDTEAFF
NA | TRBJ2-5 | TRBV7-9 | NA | TGTGCCAGCAGCACTAACAGGGAAGAGACCCAGTACTTC | CASSTNREETQYF
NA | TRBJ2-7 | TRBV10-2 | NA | TGCGCCAGCAGGGACTCCCCCTACGAGCAGTACTTC | CASRDSPYEQYF
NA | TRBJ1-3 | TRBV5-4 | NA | TGTGCCACCAACAGTGGCATCTCTGGAAACACCATATATTTT | CATNSGISGNTIYF
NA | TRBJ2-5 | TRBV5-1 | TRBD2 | TGCGCCAGCAGACTAGCGGGGTTACCTCAAGAGACCCAGTACTTC | CASRLAGLPQETQYF
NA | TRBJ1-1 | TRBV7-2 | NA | TGTGCCAGCAGCTTCTCCGGGAACACTGAAGCTTTCTTT | CASSFSGNTEAFF
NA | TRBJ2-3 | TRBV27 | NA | TGTGCCAGCAGTTTATTTCGGAGGGCCAGCAGGGGCACAGATACGCAGTATTTT | CASSLFRRASRGTDTQYF
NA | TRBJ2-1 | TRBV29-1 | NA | TGCAGCGTTGCGTCGCGACCCCGAGGTGATGAGCAGTTCTTC | CSVASRPRGDEQFF
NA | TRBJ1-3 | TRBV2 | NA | TGTGCCAGCAGTTCCTCCGGGACACACTCTGGAAACACCATATATTTT | CASSSSGTHSGNTIYF
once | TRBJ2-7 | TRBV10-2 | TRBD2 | TGCGCCAGCAGTGAGGTGAGCGGGAGGTTGGGCGAGCAGTACTTC | CASSEVSGRLGEQYF
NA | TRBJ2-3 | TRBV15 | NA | TGTGCCACCAGCAGAGCCCCCCCGGGACTGAACACAGATACGCAGTATTTT | CATSRAPPGLNTDTQYF
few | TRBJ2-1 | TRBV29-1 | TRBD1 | TGCAGCGTTCTTCCTGACAGGGGGTACAATGAGCAGTTCTTC | CSVLPDRGYNEQFF